Listed here are 2 T cell receptor beta chains from one sample, sequenced in a study of beta chain features in type 1 diabetes. The study, taken as a whole, reports: Across all four CD4+ subsets, people with type 1 diabetes showed modestly shorter TCRB CDR3s.

Their antigens are not known. The investigators reverse transcribed all of the isolated RNA, so they sequenced expressed TCRB transcripts. Sequencing was performed with immunoSEQ multiplex PCR; in TCRdb, only in-frame clones are kept and a portion is missing. Counted here are about 660,000 clones, about an eighth occurring once; the ten biggest clones make up just under 0.04%. The sequencing sample was made of naive CD4+ T cells from blood. The receptors shown here come from a man between 18 and 29 years old with type 1 diabetes.

The chain couples TRBV4-1 to TRBJ1-5; D unclear. Trimming took 4 bases from V and 2 from J, leaving 18 bases between them. The CDR3 runs 17 residues. Germline CDR1 and CDR2: MGHRA and YSYEKL. CDR3 sequence reads: CASSLTWLGGRNQPQHF. The CDR3 DNA reads TGCGCCAGCAGCCTGACCTGGTTAGGCGGACGCAATCAGCCCCAGCATTTT.

The chain joins TRBV7-2 to TRBJ1-5; D is uncertain. Germline CDR1 SGHTA, CDR2 FQGNSA. The CDR3 contains 15 residues. The V gene lost 1 base and the J gene lost 2 bases, with 9 bases spanning the gap. DNA of the CDR3: TGTGCCAGCAGCTTAGTTTGGAGGGGCAATCAGCCCCAGCATTTT. It encodes CASSLVWRGNQPQHF.